This T cell receptor beta chain emerged from a study of T cells in Graves' hyperthyroidism and ophthalmopathy. Points from the study as a whole: Most thyroid-expanded clonotypes above 0.001 were also found in blood.

Germline assignment: CDR1 MNHEY and CDR2 SMNVEV (reference sequence). The CDR3 consists of 14 residues. The V gene lost 3 bases and the J gene lost 1 base, with 9 bases spanning the gap. RNA transcripts gave rise to amplified TCR beta CDR3 regions. Researchers ran a first-round RT-PCR on the TCR CDR3 using the HTBI primer set. TCRdb ran MiXCR on the multiplex PCR reads and lists one entry per CDR3 protein. The top ten hold about 15% of the sample, which has more than 500,000 distinct CDR3 sequences, about 15% seen once. Patients were excluded for uncontrolled infection, other autoimmune disease, pregnancy or lactation. For the diagnoses, clinical symptoms, serum thyroxine and TRAb, thyroid ultrasound and orbital computed tomography were used. In its sample, this clonotype was seen many times. Its antigen remains unidentified.

This TCR came from a woman aged 40 to 50 with Graves' hyperthyroidism. The chain couples TRBV27 to TRBJ1-1, with D unclear. The sample was blood. In DNA, the CDR3 is TGTGCCAGCAGTTTGGCTGATAAGAACACTGAAGCTTTCTTT. It specifies CASSLADKNTEAFF.